The rows below give T cell receptor beta chains drawn from one sample of a study of identical twins. TCRdb called the 5' RACE reads again in MiXCR, with one record for every CDR3 protein. This table holds about 530,000 distinct CDR3 sequences, 13% to 15% found once. The sample was also reused in another study, on yellow fever vaccine responses in identical twins.

The sequenced material came from CD4+ T cells sorted from blood. The origin of the receptors is a woman under 30 in good health. Each CDR3 is given with its conserved first and last residue.

V gene	J gene	CDR3 protein
TRBV20-1	TRBJ2-2	CSAQTPSNTGELFF
TRBV20-1	TRBJ2-5	CSASRLAGQETQYF
TRBV3-1	TRBJ2-7	CASSPGTASEQYF
TRBV5-1	TRBJ2-7	CASSVRDRDEQYF
TRBV24-1	TRBJ2-2	CATSDPGREGNTGELFF
TRBV5-1	TRBJ2-3	CASSLDRAADTQYF
TRBV5-1	TRBJ1-1	CASSRTGEMEAFF
TRBV29-1	TRBJ1-2	CSVIHNYGYTF
TRBV12-3/TRBV12-4	TRBJ1-4	CASRIGTANEKLFF
TRBV5-1	TRBJ2-5	CASSLGGAEETQYF
TRBV10-3	TRBJ2-1	CAISGPTAERSNYNEQFF
TRBV28	TRBJ2-1	CASSVGTGPSNEQFF
TRBV20-1	TRBJ2-1	CSASGGIGQWEQFF
TRBV4-1	TRBJ2-1	CASSRSDSDMREQFF
TRBV5-1	TRBJ1-2	CASSYNPGQGNYGYTF
TRBV15	TRBJ2-4	CATSTETSGGLRYF
TRBV10-3	TRBJ1-2	CAISETTGQGAYGYTF
TRBV20-1	TRBJ2-7	CSARRGGGTYEQYF
TRBV5-4	TRBJ2-3	CASSFLAGATDTQYF
TRBV11-2	TRBJ1-2	CASSLVGDGYTF
TRBV12-3/TRBV12-4	TRBJ2-1	CASSKNPGTFNEQFF
TRBV12-3/TRBV12-4	TRBJ2-4	CASSPSGRAPKNIQYF
TRBV20-1	TRBJ2-5	CSARGGRETQYF
TRBV3-1	TRBJ1-5	CASSQGQINQPQHF
TRBV5-1	TRBJ2-5	CASSFLGGGKETQYF
TRBV12-3/TRBV12-4	TRBJ2-7	CASSLALEQYF
TRBV6-1	TRBJ2-2	CASTKQAANTGELFF
TRBV10-3	TRBJ2-1	CATRGGGNYNEQFF
TRBV6-5	TRBJ2-6	CASSSTGVPGANVLTF
TRBV3-1	TRBJ2-5	CASSQRGTETQYF
TRBV9	TRBJ2-1	CASSAYKSEQFF
TRBV20-1	TRBJ2-3	CGASRTSGGPSDVTDTQYF
TRBV5-6	TRBJ1-5	CASSLGPGNQPQHF
TRBV12-3/TRBV12-4	TRBJ2-1	CASSSQAYSYNEQFF
TRBV5-6	TRBJ2-7	CASSGTSGSGEQYF
TRBV6-5	TRBJ2-7	CASSSGEVGEQYF
TRBV2	TRBJ1-1	CASRQGASTEAFF
TRBV5-1	TRBJ2-7	CASSSSGRIHEQYF
TRBV6-1	TRBJ2-3	CATVGGGRGSTDTQYF
TRBV28	TRBJ2-5	CASSLGLAGDGETQYF
TRBV7-6	TRBJ2-1	CASSLGTSGGAAYNEQFF
TRBV3-1	TRBJ2-1	CASSQTFIGGHQSSYNEQFF
TRBV21-1	TRBJ1-5	CAQPPQGRHQPQHF
TRBV27	TRBJ2-6	CASSPFSGANVLTF
TRBV7-2	TRBJ2-1	CASSPGKGPYNEQFF
TRBV12-3/TRBV12-4	TRBJ2-5	CASSFYSQETQYF
TRBV12-3/TRBV12-4	TRBJ2-1	CASRTGTGSYNEQFF
TRBV12-3/TRBV12-4	TRBJ2-2	CASNPLGWANTGELFF
TRBV2	TRBJ1-5	CASSEGQRGGPQHF
TRBV6-1	TRBJ2-3	CASSPIAGGDTDTQYF
TRBV12-3/TRBV12-4	TRBJ2-3	CASSLGGRNTDTQYF
TRBV20-1	TRBJ2-1	CSATSGPTFEQFF
TRBV28	TRBJ2-7	CASSLGLGRANSYEQYF
TRBV12-3/TRBV12-4	TRBJ1-4	CASSADGPNEKLFF